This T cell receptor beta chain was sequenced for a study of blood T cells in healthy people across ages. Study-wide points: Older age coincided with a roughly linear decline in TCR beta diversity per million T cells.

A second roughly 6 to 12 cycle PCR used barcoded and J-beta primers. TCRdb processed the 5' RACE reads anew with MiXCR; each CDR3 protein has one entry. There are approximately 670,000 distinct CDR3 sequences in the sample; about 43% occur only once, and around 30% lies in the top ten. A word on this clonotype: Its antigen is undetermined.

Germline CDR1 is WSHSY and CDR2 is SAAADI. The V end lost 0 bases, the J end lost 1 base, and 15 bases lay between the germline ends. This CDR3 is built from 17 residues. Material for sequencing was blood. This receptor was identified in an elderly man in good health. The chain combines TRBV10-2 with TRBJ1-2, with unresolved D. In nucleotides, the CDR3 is TGCGCCAGCAGTGAGTCATCGTGGGCAGAAATTAACTATGGCTACACCTTC. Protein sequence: CASSESSWAEINYGYTF.